This TCR beta chain was recovered during a study of yellow fever vaccine responses in identical twins. This CDR3 contains 15 residues. Germline V CDR1 and CDR2: DFQATT, SNEGSKA (reference sequence). The V end was cut by 0 bases, the J end by 8 bases, with 17 bases between. In TCRdb, the RT-PCR reads were re-called with MiXCR into one record per CDR3 protein. The profile shows some 20,000 distinct CDR3 sequences, around 65% of them singletons. This clonotype occurred a few times. The antigen is unknown. Study-wide points: Reportedly, twins showed a vaccine T cell response that looked partly convergent and partly personalized.

This TCR was sampled from a woman aged 18-29 years who received the yellow fever vaccine. Material: T cells from blood (PBMCs), unsorted or a sorted subset (not recorded which), obtained before or after yellow fever vaccination (not recorded which). The J gene is TRBJ2-1, the V gene TRBV20-1, with D uncertain. In DNA, the CDR3 is TGCAGTGCTAGAGATTACTATAACGTTAGGTATGAGCAGTTCTTC. It codes for CSARDYYNVRYEQFF.